Listed here are 21 T cell receptor beta chains from one sample, sequenced in a study of blood T cells in healthy people across ages. Sample-barcoded 5' priming and a J-beta primer mix drove a second PCR of roughly 7 to 11 cycles. TCRdb fed the 5' RACE reads into MiXCR, producing one record per CDR3 protein. The repertoire has more than 1.4 million distinct CDR3 sequences, around 39% of them found once; the top ten carry 7.9%. Sequenced sample: blood. These TCRs come from a young woman in good health.

This clonotype was counted a few times. The chain carries TRBV12-3 or TRBV12-4 and TRBJ2-5; no definite D call. The CDR3 spans 13 residues. V was cut by 6 bases and J by 2 bases, with 10 bases left in between. The CDR3 sequence is CASRQDGQETQYF. The CDR3, as DNA: TGTGCCAGCAGACAAGACGGGCAAGAGACCCAGTACTTC.

This clonotype was detected a few times. V is TRBV3-1 and J is TRBJ2-1; the D gene is possibly TRBD2 (6 bases). Per germline, CDR1 LGHDT and CDR2 YNNKEL (reference sequence). Deletions cut 3 bases from V and 10 bases from J, with 19 bases between. The CDR3 is made up of 15 amino acids. The CDR3 loop is CASSQIGGGGHEQFF. The CDR3 region has the DNA TGTGCCAGCAGCCAGATAGGTGGCGGAGGGCACGAGCAGTTCTTC.

This rearrangement joins TRBV5-1 to TRBJ2-1, with D tentatively TRBD1 (6 bases). The end of the DNA fits TRBJ2-7 better, so the J call may be wrong. Germline CDR1 is SGHRS and CDR2 is YFSETQ. The CDR3 extends over 13 amino acids. DNA for the CDR3: TGCGCCAGCAGCAGTGGGACAACCAATGAGCAGTACTTC. As protein: CASSSGTTNEQYF.

This chain uses TRBV28 with TRBJ2-7, with 7 positions matching TRBD2. The trim removed 3 bases at V and 4 bases at J, leaving 9 bases unmatched. Germline V lookup: CDR1 MDHEN, CDR2 SYDVKM. The CDR3 is 15 amino acids. The CDR3 loop is CASSFRARGDYEQYF. For the CDR3, the DNA is TGTGCCAGCAGTTTTAGGGCCCGGGGGGATTACGAGCAGTACTTC.

V is TRBV30 and J is TRBJ1-2, with a weak D call TRBD1 (5 bases). V shed 0 bases and J shed 3 bases, with 14 bases lying between them. Looked up from germline, CDR1 is GTSNPN and CDR2 is SVGIG (reference sequence). The CDR3 covers 15 residues. CDR3 region: CAWSVWGSGHYGYTF. The CDR3 DNA sequence: TGTGCCTGGAGTGTGTGGGGGTCGGGGCACTATGGCTACACCTTC.

The V call is TRBV14, the J call TRBJ1-1, with D tentatively TRBD1 (5 bases). This CDR3 is 14 amino acids long. Trimming left V 1 base short and J 6 bases short, with 12 bases between. The germline gives CDR1 SGHDN, CDR2 FVKESK. CDR3 nucleotide sequence: TGTGCCAGCAGCCAAGCGGGTCGGGGCGCTGAAGCTTTCTTT. Protein product: CASSQAGRGAEAFF. The whole variable domain, filled in from reference TRBV14 and TRBJ1-1, reads EAGVTQFPSHSVIEKGQTVTLRCDPISGHDNLYWYRRVMGKEIKFLLHFVKESKQDESGMPNNRFLAERTGGTYSTLKVQPAELEDSGVYFCASSQAGRGAEAFFGQGTRLTVV.

J is TRBJ1-2 and V is TRBV4-1, with 9 nucleotides matching TRBD1. The CDR3 totals 16 residues. V dropped 1 base and J dropped 5; count of bases not matched to a gene: 8. The germline gives CDR1 MGHRA, CDR2 YSYEKL. DNA of the CDR3: TGCGCCAGCAGCCAAGGAATTCCGGGACAGGGATATGGCTACACCTTC. This encodes CASSQGIPGQGYGYTF.

The chain uses TRBV5-1 and TRBJ2-3; D is unclear. The CDR3 has 15 residues. The V and J ends lost 3 bases and 2 bases respectively, with 13 bases between them. Germline values: CDR1 SGHRS, CDR2 YFSETQ. The CDR3 DNA follows: TGCGCCAGCAGCTCCGCCCCGCACAACACAGATACGCAGTATTTT. It translates to CASSSAPHNTDTQYF.

The chain carries TRBV5-1 and TRBJ2-1; 12 bases match TRBD1. The ends lost 6 bases at V and 4 bases at J; junction bases unmatched: 8. The CDR3 sequence is 16 residues long. The V gene's germline CDR1 is SGHRS and CDR2 YFSETQ. The CDR3 is CASTSGTGGLYNEQFF. The CDR3 bases are TGCGCCAGCACGTCAGGGACAGGGGGCTTATACAATGAGCAGTTCTTC.

The V call is TRBV20-1, the J call TRBJ2-3; TRBD2 matches 12 bases. The V and J ends lost 7 bases and 5 bases, in that order; junction bases with no gene match: 4. Germline CDR1 DFQATT, CDR2 SNEGSKA (reference sequence). The CDR3 loop spans 13 amino acids. In DNA form, the CDR3 reads TGCAGTGGGGGACTAGCGGGTGGAGATACGCAGTATTTT. As protein: CSGGLAGGDTQYF.

This chain joins TRBV10-3 and TRBJ2-2; 9 positions match TRBD1. In germline, CDR1 is ENHRY, CDR2 SYGVKD. The CDR3 is 15 residues long. Trimming took 5 bases from V and 6 from J; bases not matched to a gene: 7. The CDR3 loop is CAISPGQGGAGELFF. CDR3 bases: TGTGCCATCAGTCCGGGACAGGGAGGGGCCGGGGAGCTGTTTTTT.

Concerning this clonotype itself: One base away lies a much larger clone, so this may be a sequencing read error. This chain links TRBV12-3 or TRBV12-4 with TRBJ2-3, with TRBD2 as a possible D gene (6 bases). The CDR3 runs to 14 residues. Trimming took 4 bases from V and 1 from J, leaving 9 bases between them. The CDR3 region is CASSWSSGTDTQYF. The CDR3 nucleotides are TGTGCCAGCAGTTGGTCTAGCGGCACAGATACGCAGTATTTT.

This clonotype was seen repeatedly, ten times or more. The chain is built from TRBV12-3 or TRBV12-4 and TRBJ2-1; D might be TRBD2 (6 bases). This CDR3 is 13 amino acids long. Trimming took 4 bases from V and 2 from J, leaving 6 bases between them. CDR3 bases: TGTGCCAGCAGTTCTAGCGCCTACAATGAGCAGTTCTTC. This sequence encodes CASSSSAYNEQFF.

In nucleotides, the CDR3 is TGTGCCAGCAGCTTGGGGGGTTCAGGGTCATATGGCTACACCTTC. Translating it yields CASSLGGSGSYGYTF. V and J are TRBV5-6 and TRBJ1-2; maybe TRBD1 (5 bases). The germline CDR1 and CDR2 sequences are SGHDT and YYEEEE. The CDR3 consists of 15 residues. V lost 0 bases, J lost 5 bases, and 14 bases lay in between.

This clonotype was detected only a few times. The V and J genes are TRBV20-1 and TRBJ2-7; 8 bases match TRBD2. This CDR3 has 12 amino acids. J lost 5 bases, V lost 6 bases, and 6 bases had no gene match. CDR1 is DFQATT, CDR2 SNEGSKA, per germline (reference sequence). The CDR3 spells CSAPTSVDEQYF. CDR3 sequence (DNA): TGCAGTGCACCGACTAGCGTCGACGAGCAGTACTTC.

The chain combines TRBV29-1 with TRBJ2-3, with D uncertain. The CDR3 runs to 14 residues. CDR1 and CDR2 from the germline V gene are SQVTM and ANQGSEA. V shed 4 bases and J shed 1 base, with 12 bases lying between them. In DNA form, the CDR3 reads TGCAGCGTTGTCCGCGCTGGTCGCACAGATACGCAGTATTTT. This encodes CSVVRAGRTDTQYF.

This rearrangement joins TRBV20-1 to TRBJ2-7, with TRBD2 identical over 9 bases. The ends lost 3 bases at V and 0 bases at J; junction bases unmatched: 9. Germline V gives CDR1 DFQATT, CDR2 SNEGSKA (reference sequence). This CDR3 has 16 amino acids. CDR3 in DNA: TGCAGTGCTAGTACCGGGACTAGCTTCTTCTCCTACGAGCAGTACTTC. Protein sequence: CSASTGTSFFSYEQYF.

The V gene is TRBV20-1, the J gene TRBJ1-1; D is undetermined. The CDR3 sequence is 13 residues long. Germline CDR1 reads DFQATT; CDR2 reads SNEGSKA (reference sequence). Trimming cost V 0 bases and J 1 base, with 6 bases left between them. CDR3 loop: CSAREAQNTEAFF. The CDR3, as DNA: TGCAGTGCTAGAGAGGCCCAGAACACTGAAGCTTTCTTT.

There are a few counts of this clonotype. This chain connects TRBV29-1 to TRBJ2-6; a weak D match, TRBD2 (6 bases). Trimming took off 6 bases at V and 2 bases at J, with 14 bases between the two ends. There are 15 residues in the CDR3. Germline CDR1 reads SQVTM; CDR2 reads ANQGSEA. In nucleotides, the CDR3 is TGCAGCGTCGGAGGGGTGCTGGCTGGGGCCAACGTCCTGACTTTC. Protein: CSVGGVLAGANVLTF.

The genes are TRBV7-2 and TRBJ2-3; TRBD2 matches 9 bases. CDR1 is SGHTA and CDR2 is FQGNSA in the germline V gene. This CDR3 is 15 amino acids long. V shed 0 bases, J shed 5 bases, and the junction held 3 bases outside the gene matches. In nucleotides, the CDR3 is TGTGCCAGCAGCTTAGCCGCGGGAGGGGTAGATACGCAGTATTTT. This encodes CASSLAAGGVDTQYF.

This clonotype showed up just a few times. The J gene is TRBJ2-1, the V gene TRBV5-5; 8 bases are shared with TRBD1. CDR3 length: 14 residues. Germline trimming cut 6 bases from V and 9 bases from J; bases unmatched to any gene: 11. In germline, CDR1 is SGHKS, CDR2 YYEKEE (reference sequence). The CDR3 DNA reads as TGTGCCAGCATCGTGGACAGGGTTGCGGGTGAGCAGTTCTTC. It specifies CASIVDRVAGEQFF.